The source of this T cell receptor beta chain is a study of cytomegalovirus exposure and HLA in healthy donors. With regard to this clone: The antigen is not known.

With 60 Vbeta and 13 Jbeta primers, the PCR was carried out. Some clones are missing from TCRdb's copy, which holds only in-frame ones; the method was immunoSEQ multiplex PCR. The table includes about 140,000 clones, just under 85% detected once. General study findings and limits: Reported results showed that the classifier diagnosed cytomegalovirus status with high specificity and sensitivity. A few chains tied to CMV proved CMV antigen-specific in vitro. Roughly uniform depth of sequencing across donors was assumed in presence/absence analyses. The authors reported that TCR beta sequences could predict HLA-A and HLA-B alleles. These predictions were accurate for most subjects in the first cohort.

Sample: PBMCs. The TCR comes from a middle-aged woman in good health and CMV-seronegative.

The CDR3 protein is CASSLRGARNTEAFF. The DNA of the CDR3 is TGTGCCAGCAGTTTGCGGGGGGCGCGCAACACTGAAGCTTTCTTT. The chain recombines TRBV28 with TRBJ1-1; perhaps TRBD1 as D (6 bases). The CDR3 sequence is 15 residues long. CDR1 is MDHEN and CDR2 is SYDVKM in the germline V gene. V lost 3 bases, J lost 2 bases, and 13 bases lay in between. The whole variable domain, remainder taken from reference TRBV28 and TRBJ1-1, is DVKVTQSSRYLVKRTGEKVFLECVQDMDHENMFWYRQDPGLGLRLIYFSYDVKMKEKGDIPEGYSVSREKKERFSLILESASTNQTSMYLCASSLRGARNTEAFFGQGTRLTVV.